This TCR beta chain emerged from a study of T cells in Graves' hyperthyroidism and ophthalmopathy (dated by TCRdb to about 2019). A note on the overall study: Peripheral blood was collected at initial diagnosis, before any treatment. To identify TCR V-J signatures that set the groups apart, the researchers used a discovery cohort of about a hundred patients, made up of 40 to 45 with Graves' ophthalmopathy and 55 to 65 with stable Graves' hyperthyroidism. Whether ophthalmopathy could be predicted prospectively was tested in an independent validation cohort made up of 18 to 20 hyperthyroidism patients plus 17 patients who later progressed to ophthalmopathy. The 95 to 100 discovery patients were randomly divided into training and test sets at a 7:3 ratio. In addition, the study compared T-cell repertoires in thyroid tissue and in blood from 6 or 7 Graves' hyperthyroidism patients. After sampling, hyperthyroidism patients received methimazole starting at 30 mg daily, and ophthalmopathy patients received high-dose intravenous methylprednisolone. According to the paper, TCR Vbeta CDR3 sequencing was carried out on over 130 peripheral blood samples, which came from about 45 ophthalmopathy, some 73 hyperthyroidism and roughly 17 progressor patients. Overall study outcomes, separate from this receptor: In validation, progression to ophthalmopathy was predicted by the model with almost 71% sensitivity and 72% to 80% specificity, a median of approximately 7.1 months before onset. No statistical method was used to fix the sample size in advance, and group allocation was not hidden from the investigators. Most expanded thyroid clonotypes (frequency above 0.001) were also detected in blood, a finding suggesting that blood repertoires may reflect thyroid immune responses. In cross-validation, a model built on a 13 V-J signature told ophthalmopathy apart from stable hyperthyroidism with just under 90% sensitivity and around 84% specificity, and in testing the same model reached 80%/75%.

Trimming takes 5 bases off V and 7 bases off J; junction bases not matched to a gene: 9. According to the germline V gene, CDR1 reads KGHSH and CDR2 reads LQKENI. Spanning cysteine to phenylalanine, the CDR3 consists of 15 amino acids. The CDR3 DNA has 45 bases and is translated from base 1. A patient counted as having stable Graves' hyperthyroidism if no progression to ophthalmopathy occurred over 18 months of follow-up. Hyperthyroidism patients were aged 18 to 65 years and newly diagnosed, with disease duration of less than 2 months. Patients with uncontrolled infections, other autoimmune diseases, pregnancy or lactation were excluded. Diagnoses relied on clinical symptoms, serum thyroxine and TRAb, thyroid ultrasound and orbital computed tomography. PBMCs were isolated from about 9 ml of fresh peripheral blood by Ficoll-Paque density gradient centrifugation. Trizol reagent was used to extract total RNA, and RNA quality was then checked on an Agilent 2100 Bioanalyzer.

The TCR beta CDR3 regions were amplified from the RNA transcripts. The TCR CDR3 was subjected to a first round of RT-PCR using the HTBI primer set and the Qiagen OneStep RT-PCR kit. Libraries were constructed in a second round of multiplex PCR, after which size selection and purification were carried out. Sequencing of the libraries was done on an Illumina HiSeq2000 using paired-end 100 bp reads. The published analysis was carried out like this. Raw data were processed with SOAPnuke, discarding reads with adapters, uncalled bases, mean Phred below 15, or no exact constant-primer or identifier match. COPE v1.2.5 was used to merge the high-quality paired reads, and each unique nucleotide sequence was defined as a clonotype. MiTCR v1.1 was used to align the clonotypes against IMGT TRBV, TRBD and TRBJ reference segments. The analysis was restricted to V-J combinations with a frequency above 0.0001, which together covered just over 99% of the repertoires. The TCS score was defined as F50 (clonal expansion) divided by E x V (chaos), with BLOSUM62-based TCRdist calculated between CDR3 peptides within each V-J. Welch's t-statistics and random forest reduced 500 to 550 V-J features to 13, which were used in a naive Bayes classifier (R e1071). TCRdb redid the processing of the public reads, applying fastp at Q25 and MiXCR, and retained in-frame beta chains. When rows share a CDR3 protein, they turn into one entry using the most common DNA and genes. These V and J calls rely on TCRdb rather than the paper's analysis. The sample table shows some 420,000 distinct CDR3 sequences, and roughly 15% are seen once. The top ten constitute 5.3% of the sample.

In the case of this clonotype: Its antigen specificity is not known. The input lacks base qualities; no much larger clone sits a single base away.

The TCR was taken from a woman aged 18-29 years with Graves' hyperthyroidism. The chain is made from TRBV18 and TRBJ2-1; the junction holds 9 bases that match TRBD1. What was sequenced was blood. The DNA reads TGTGCCAGCTCAGAGGGGACAGGGCTGCGGAATGAGCAGTTCTTC. Its amino acids are CASSEGTGLRNEQFF.